The 30 T cell receptor beta chains below were found in one sample sequenced in a study of low-dose radiotherapy and immunotherapy resistance in tumors. With TRAV- and TRBV-specific primers, first-strand cDNA was made, covering the alpha and beta chains. PCR amplification of the TCRs was performed with Phusion for 20 to 25 PCR cycles, and it relied on a constant-region primer together with a V-primer adapter. Each CDR3 protein gets one entry after TCRdb re-called the reads with MiXCR. The sample includes 70,000 to 95,000 distinct CDR3 sequences, over 15% of them seen just once. Documented time point: before trial treatment. The sample here was PBMCs, taken before treatment. The receptors come from a male donor with prostate cancer.

This clonotype was observed at least ten times. The chain has TRBV6-8 and TRBJ1-5; 7 positions agree with TRBD1. Germline CDR1 is MNHGY and CDR2 is SAAAGT. The junction had 9 bases not matched to a gene; V was cut back by 5 bases and J by 5 bases. The CDR3 runs to 15 residues. CDR3 residues: CASSREGAAHQPQHF. CDR3 sequence (DNA): TGTGCCAGCAGTCGGGAGGGGGCGGCTCATCAGCCCCAGCATTTT.

This clonotype appeared a few times. V is TRBV30 and J is TRBJ1-3, with D unresolved. The CDR3 has 12 amino acids. Deletions cut 0 bases from V and 4 bases from J, with 4 bases between. CDR1 is GTSNPN and CDR2 is SVGIG in the germline V gene (reference sequence). The CDR3 DNA sequence: TGTGCCTGGAGTGTACGGGGAAACACCATATATTTT. This encodes CAWSVRGNTIYF. Looking up the rest from reference TRBV30 and TRBJ1-3 gives the full variable domain: SQTIHQWPATLVQPVGSPLSLECTVEGTSNPNLYWYRQAAGRGLQLLFYSVGIGQISSEVPQNLSASRPQDRQFILSSKKLLLSDSGFYLCAWSVRGNTIYFGEGSWLTVV.

This clonotype showed up many times. The CDR3 DNA follows: TGCGCCAGCAGTAGCAGGGCCTACGAGCAGTACTTC. This gives the protein CASSSRAYEQYF. The chain employs TRBV5-1 and TRBJ2-7; TRBD1 might be the D (5 bases). This CDR3 spans 12 amino acids. V gave up 5 bases and J gave up 2 bases, with 8 bases separating them. The germline V gene has CDR1 SGHRS and CDR2 YFSETQ.

With regard to this clonotype: A read error is the likely source, as a far larger clone sits one nucleotide away. The chain uses TRBV6-2 or TRBV6-3 and TRBJ2-1; no firm D call. Matching the DNA end better, TRBJ2-7 makes the J call doubtful. Germline lookup yields CDR1 MNHEY and CDR2 SVGEGT. The CDR3 totals 14 residues. The DNA of the CDR3 is TGTGCCGGCAGCCCCGGACCCACCTCCTACGAGCAGTACTTC. Its protein is CAGSPGPTSYEQYF.

This clonotype was recorded at least ten times. The chain uses TRBV20-1 and TRBJ1-3; no clear D gene. From germline, CDR1 is DFQATT and CDR2 SNEGSKA (reference sequence). This CDR3 has 12 residues. The V and J ends lost 3 bases and 3 bases respectively, with 6 bases between them. The CDR3 spells CSASSSGNTIYF. The CDR3 nucleotides read TGCAGTGCTAGTTCAAGTGGAAACACCATATATTTT.

This clonotype was seen ten or more times. This chain joins TRBV29-1 and TRBJ2-2; either TRBD1 or TRBD2 may fit D (5 bases each). This CDR3 spans 12 amino acids. Germline lookup yields CDR1 SQVTM and CDR2 ANQGSEA. The V end was cut by 7 bases, the J end by 13 bases, with 19 bases between. The CDR3 here is CSAGTARGGLFF. CDR3 DNA sequence: TGCAGCGCAGGGACCGCTCGAGGTGGGCTGTTTTTT.

On this clonotype: This may arise from a read error, as a much more abundant clone is one base away. The CDR3 DNA reads as TGTACCAGCAGCCTGTCGGCAGGGGGCGCGGGAAACACCATATATTTT. This codes for CTSSLSAGGAGNTIYF. V gene TRBV6-5 combines with J gene TRBJ1-3, with 8 nucleotides matching TRBD1. CDR1 MNHEY and CDR2 SVGAGI come from the germline V gene. This CDR3 comprises 16 residues.

The chain combines TRBV10-3 with TRBJ1-2, with a possible D match to TRBD1 (5 bases). Germline values: CDR1 ENHRY, CDR2 SYGVKD. Trimming took off 7 bases at V and 6 bases at J, with 12 bases between the two ends. CDR3 length: 12 amino acids. CDR3 in DNA: TGTGCCATCAAGGAAAGGGGCCATGGCTACACCTTC. Its translation is CAIKERGHGYTF.

This clonotype was counted ten times or more. The chain has TRBV6-5 and TRBJ2-7; 13 nucleotides line up with TRBD2. V lost 2 bases to trimming and J lost 1 base; unmatched junction nucleotides: 2. The CDR3 sequence is 16 residues long. From germline, CDR1 is MNHEY and CDR2 SVGAGI. The CDR3 bases are TGTGCCAGCAGTTACGGGGGACTAGCGGGATCCTACGAGCAGTACTTC. This codes for CASSYGGLAGSYEQYF.

To note about this clonotype: The limits of the CDR3 on the DNA are not certain, so only TCRdb's listed CDR3 is given. The chain has TRBV27 and TRBJ2-2; the table's D call TRBD1 went unverified against the DNA. CDR1 and CDR2 from the germline V gene are MNHEY and SMNVEV (reference sequence). The CDR3 is 16 residues long, counting both termini. The CDR3 loop reads CASSLDRSTGELFFFF.

This clonotype was recorded at least ten times. The chain joins TRBV12-3 or TRBV12-4 to TRBJ1-6; a weak D match, TRBD1 (5 bases). This CDR3 is 14 amino acids long. Trimming left V 7 bases short and J 6 bases short, with 13 bases between. DNA for the CDR3: TGTGCCAGCACCCTACGGGGGTTTAATTCACCCCTCCACTTT. Its protein product is CASTLRGFNSPLHF.

This clonotype was counted ten times or more. V usage is TRBV4-1 and J usage is TRBJ2-5; a possible D gene is TRBD2 (7 bases). The V end was cut by 0 bases, the J end by 2 bases, with 22 bases between. The CDR3 contains 19 residues. Germline V gene data show CDR1 as MGHRA and CDR2 as YSYEKL. The CDR3 DNA reads TGCGCCAGCAGCCAAGAAAGGGCTAGCGGACTAAGGGGGCAAGAGACCCAGTACTTC. The encoded protein is CASSQERASGLRGQETQYF.

This clonotype came up many times. DNA for the CDR3: TGTGCCAGTAGGGACACCCTGACCACTGAAGCTTTCTTT. It encodes CASRDTLTTEAFF. The chain employs TRBV19 and TRBJ1-1; TRBD1 is a possible D gene (5 bases). The CDR3 runs to 13 residues. Germline assignment: CDR1 LNHDA and CDR2 SQIVND (reference sequence). V was clipped by 6 bases and J by 4 bases, with 12 bases between them.

This clonotype was seen at least ten times. This chain joins TRBV19 and TRBJ2-7; D is uncertain. CDR3 size: 17 residues. V was shortened by 5 bases and J by 2 bases, with 22 bases between the two germline ends. The germline gives CDR1 LNHDA, CDR2 SQIVND (reference sequence). This CDR3 is CASSPPLGAASPYEQYF. The DNA of the CDR3 is TGTGCCAGTAGTCCTCCCCTTGGAGCAGCGAGCCCCTACGAGCAGTACTTC.

This clonotype was recorded many times. J is TRBJ2-1 and V is TRBV20-1; no definite D call. This CDR3 has 14 residues. The germline V gene has CDR1 DFQATT and CDR2 SNEGSKA (reference sequence). V was clipped by 6 bases and J by 9 bases, with 21 bases between them. The CDR3 spells CSAPGLEFNGEQFF. The CDR3 region has the DNA TGCAGTGCCCCGGGCCTCGAATTTAACGGTGAGCAGTTCTTC.

This clonotype was detected ten times or more. The genes are TRBV19 and TRBJ1-5; D is unclear. V was shortened by 2 bases and J by 0 bases, with 20 bases between the two germline ends. The V gene's germline CDR1 is LNHDA and CDR2 SQIVND (reference sequence). The CDR3 totals 19 residues. The CDR3 nucleotides are TGTGCCAGTAGTATACACCCCAGGACTTGGGATGATAGCAATCAGCCCCAGCATTTT. Its translation: CASSIHPRTWDDSNQPQHF.

In its sample, this clonotype was seen many times. This chain joins TRBV29-1 and TRBJ2-7; no reliable D call. This CDR3 contains 12 residues. The germline CDR1 and CDR2 sequences are SQVTM and ANQGSEA. Trimming left V 4 bases short and J 2 bases short, with 9 bases between. CDR3 sequence reads: CSVGSQPYEQYF. The CDR3 DNA follows: TGCAGCGTTGGATCGCAGCCCTACGAGCAGTACTTC.

Concerning this clonotype itself: The likely explanation is a read error, given a far larger clone one base away. The chain uses TRBV10-3 and TRBJ2-5; 9 bases match TRBD1. The junction had 29 bases not matched to a gene; V was cut back by 7 bases and J by 11 bases. The CDR3 is 19 amino acids. Germline V gives CDR1 ENHRY, CDR2 SYGVKD. CDR3 coding DNA: TGTGCCATCACCCCAAAATACGGACAGGGGAAAATCTCCTACAATGAGCAGTACTTC. This translates into CAITPKYGQGKISYNEQYF.

CDR3 sequence (DNA): TGTGCCAGCAGCCAAGGACAGGACTACAATGAGCAGTTCTTC. This gives the protein CASSQGQDYNEQFF. The chain links TRBV3-1 to TRBJ2-1; tentatively, D is TRBD1 (6 bases). Germline V gene lookup returns CDR1 LGHDT and CDR2 YNNKEL (reference sequence). The V gene lost 1 base and the J gene lost 3 bases, with 7 bases spanning the gap. The CDR3 consists of 14 residues.

Only one count was recorded for this clonotype. The chain couples TRBV1 to TRBJ1-4; TRBD1, as called in the table, went unchecked against the DNA. TRBV1 is classified as a pseudogene. This CDR3 has 14 residues. Here the CDR3 reads CASSLRDSTEKLFF. The CDR3 nucleotides read TGCGCCAGCAGCCTCAGGGACAGCACTGAAAAACTGTTTTTT.

This clonotype was seen a few times. The J gene is TRBJ2-7, the V gene TRBV10-3; D is unresolved. The germline V gene encodes CDR1 ENHRY and CDR2 SYGVKD. CDR3 size: 13 residues. Trimming took off 9 bases at V and 2 bases at J, with 14 bases between the two ends. The CDR3 DNA follows: TGTGCCATAAAACAGCCCCCTGCCTACGAGCAGTACTTC. Translating it yields CAIKQPPAYEQYF.

This clonotype was counted ten times or more. This chain uses TRBV3-1 with TRBJ2-4; TRBD1 matches at 7 bases. CDR1 LGHDT and CDR2 YNNKEL come from the germline V gene (reference sequence). J was trimmed by 4 bases and V by 1 base; bases with no gene match: 1. This CDR3 has 14 amino acids. CDR3 DNA sequence: TGTGCCAGCAGCCAAGCGGACAGGAAAAACATTCAGTACTTC. Translation gives CASSQADRKNIQYF.

This chain connects TRBV15 to TRBJ2-3; D not resolved. Germline V lookup: CDR1 LNHNV, CDR2 YYDKDF (reference sequence). The V and J ends lost 0 bases and 5 bases respectively, with 12 bases between them. The CDR3 is 15 amino acids. CDR3 region: CATSRDPTSGDTQYF. CDR3 DNA: TGTGCCACCAGCAGAGATCCTACCTCAGGAGATACGCAGTATTTT.

There are many counts of this clonotype. The CDR3 sequence: CASSPRDRGDTGELFF. CDR3 nucleotide sequence: TGTGCCAGCTCACCGAGAGACAGGGGTGACACCGGGGAGCTGTTTTTT. The rearrangement links TRBV18 to TRBJ2-2; 8 bases line up with TRBD1. Germline values: CDR1 KGHSH, CDR2 LQKENI. V was pared by 3 bases and J by 3 bases, with 6 bases of the junction left unmatched. This CDR3 has 16 residues. The variable domain in full, completed from reference TRBV18 and TRBJ2-2, reads NAGVMQNPRHLVRRRGQEARLRCSPMKGHSHVYWYRQLPEEGLKFMVYLQKENIIDESGMPKERFSAEFPKEGPSILRIQQVVRGDSAAYFCASSPRDRGDTGELFFGEGSRLTVL.

Comments on this clonotype: It may be a read error: a sequence one base away is much more abundant. The rearrangement joins TRBV2 to TRBJ2-1, with 7 bases identical to TRBD2. Germline V CDR1 and CDR2: SNHLY, FYNNEI. This CDR3 has 11 residues. In DNA form, the CDR3 reads TGTCCCAGCGGGAACTACAATGAGCAGTTCTTC. Translated: CPSGNYNEQFF.

Remarks on this clonotype: This likely traces to a read error, being one base from a far larger clone. J is TRBJ2-3 and V is TRBV6-6; D not resolved. The length of the CDR3 is 12 residues. V was pared by 5 bases and J by 6 bases, with 9 bases between. In germline, CDR1 is MNHNY, CDR2 SVGAGI (reference sequence). CDR3 DNA sequence: TGTGCCAGCAGTGACCTGGGGGATACGCAGTATTTT. Encoded protein: CASSDLGDTQYF.

In its sample, this clonotype was seen many times. This chain uses TRBV6-2 or TRBV6-3 with TRBJ1-1; D is uncertain. Looked up from germline, CDR1 is MNHEY and CDR2 is SVGEGT. The CDR3 spans 14 residues. Trimming stripped 1 base from V and 0 bases from J, with 6 bases between. CDR3 DNA sequence: TGTGCCAGCAGTTACTATGGGGTGAACACTGAAGCTTTCTTT. This encodes CASSYYGVNTEAFF.

The chain is built from TRBV20-1 and TRBJ2-7; a possible D gene is TRBD2 (7 bases). There are 14 residues in the CDR3. Germline V lookup: CDR1 DFQATT, CDR2 SNEGSKA (reference sequence). Trimming pared 4 bases from V and 5 bases from J, leaving 18 bases between. DNA of the CDR3: TGCAGTGCTACCACTCTCAGGGGAGGGGACGAGCAGTACTTC. Translating it yields CSATTLRGGDEQYF.

Many counts were recorded for this clonotype. The V gene is TRBV12-3 or TRBV12-4, the J gene TRBJ2-5; D uncertain. V lost 3 bases and J 3 bases, leaving 8 bases between the germline ends. The CDR3 loop spans 13 amino acids. The CDR3 region has the DNA TGTGCCAGCAGTTTGGGCCATAAAGAGACCCAGTACTTC. This sequence encodes CASSLGHKETQYF.

This clonotype was seen ten or more times. This chain uses TRBV10-2 with TRBJ2-1; maybe TRBD2 (7 bases). The length of the CDR3 is 12 residues. Trimming removed 3 bases at V and 13 bases at J, with 13 bases between. Looked up from germline, CDR1 is WSHSY and CDR2 is SAAADI. The CDR3: CASSEGGGAQFF. The CDR3 coding sequence is TGCGCCAGCAGTGAAGGGGGGGGGGCACAGTTCTTC.